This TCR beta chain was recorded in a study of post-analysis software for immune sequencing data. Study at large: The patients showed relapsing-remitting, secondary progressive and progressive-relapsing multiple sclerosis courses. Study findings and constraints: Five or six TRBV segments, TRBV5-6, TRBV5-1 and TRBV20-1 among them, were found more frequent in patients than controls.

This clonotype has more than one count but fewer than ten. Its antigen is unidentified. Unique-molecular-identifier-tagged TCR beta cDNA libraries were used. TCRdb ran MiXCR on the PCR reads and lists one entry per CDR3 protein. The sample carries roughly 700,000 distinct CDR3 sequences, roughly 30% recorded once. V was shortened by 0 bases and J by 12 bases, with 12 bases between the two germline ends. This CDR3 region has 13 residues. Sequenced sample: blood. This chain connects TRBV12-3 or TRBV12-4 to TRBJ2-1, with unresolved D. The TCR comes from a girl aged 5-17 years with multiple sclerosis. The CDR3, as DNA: TGTGCCAGCAGTTTAGCGCTTCAGCGCGGGCAGTTCTTC. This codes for CASSLALQRGQFF.